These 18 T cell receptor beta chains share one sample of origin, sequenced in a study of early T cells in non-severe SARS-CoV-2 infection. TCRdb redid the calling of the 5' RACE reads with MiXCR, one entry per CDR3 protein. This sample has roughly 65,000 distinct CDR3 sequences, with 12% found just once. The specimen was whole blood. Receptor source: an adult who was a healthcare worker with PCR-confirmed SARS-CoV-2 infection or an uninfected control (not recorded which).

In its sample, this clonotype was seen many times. Here the CDR3 reads CSVEYRGSYEQYF. In DNA form, the CDR3 reads TGCAGCGTCGAATACAGGGGCTCCTACGAGCAGTACTTC. The chain carries TRBV29-1 and TRBJ2-7, with TRBD1 matching over 7 bases. CDR1 is SQVTM and CDR2 is ANQGSEA in the germline V gene. V shed 6 bases, J shed 0 bases, and the junction held 5 bases outside the gene matches. This CDR3 is 13 amino acids long.

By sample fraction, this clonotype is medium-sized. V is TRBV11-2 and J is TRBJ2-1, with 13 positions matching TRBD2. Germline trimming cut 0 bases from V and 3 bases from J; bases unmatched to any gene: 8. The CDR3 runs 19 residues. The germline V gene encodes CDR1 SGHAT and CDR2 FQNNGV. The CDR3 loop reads CASSLDQGTSGKFYNEQFF. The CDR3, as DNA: TGTGCCAGCAGCTTAGATCAAGGGACTAGCGGGAAATTCTACAATGAGCAGTTCTTC.

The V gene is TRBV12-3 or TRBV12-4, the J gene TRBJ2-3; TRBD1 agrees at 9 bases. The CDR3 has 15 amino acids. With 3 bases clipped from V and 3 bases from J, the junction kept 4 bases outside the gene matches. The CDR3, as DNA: TGTGCCAGCAGTTTGGGGACAGGGCTTACAGATACGCAGTATTTT. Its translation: CASSLGTGLTDTQYF.

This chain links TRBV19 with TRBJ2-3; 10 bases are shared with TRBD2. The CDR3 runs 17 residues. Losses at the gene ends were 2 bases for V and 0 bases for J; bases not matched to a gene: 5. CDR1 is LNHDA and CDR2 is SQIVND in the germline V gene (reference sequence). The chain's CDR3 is CASSISGGVTSTDTQYF. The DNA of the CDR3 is TGTGCCAGTAGTATAAGCGGGGGGGTAACTAGCACAGATACGCAGTATTTT.

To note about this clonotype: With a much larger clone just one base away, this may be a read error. The CDR3 region is CATSRSSNYGYTF. The CDR3 DNA follows: TGTGCCACCTCCCGGTCGTCCAACTATGGCTACACCTTC. This chain joins TRBV6-1 and TRBJ1-2; D is ambiguous. Germline V lookup: CDR1 MNHNS, CDR2 SASEGT. Trimming shortened V by 10 bases and J by 2 bases, and 14 bases separated the two germline ends. The CDR3 is made up of 13 amino acids.

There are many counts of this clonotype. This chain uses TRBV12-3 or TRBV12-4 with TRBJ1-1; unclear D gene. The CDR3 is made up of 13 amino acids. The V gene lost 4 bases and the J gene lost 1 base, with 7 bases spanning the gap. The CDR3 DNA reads TGTGCCAGCAGTTCCGGATGGAACACTGAAGCTTTCTTT. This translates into CASSSGWNTEAFF.

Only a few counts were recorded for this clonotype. DNA for the CDR3: TGCAGTGCTCAAACAGGGGGCGTTGGATATAGCAATCAGCCCCAGCATTTT. Translation gives CSAQTGGVGYSNQPQHF. This sequence joins TRBV20-1 and TRBJ1-5, with TRBD1 matching 9 bases. Looked up from germline, CDR1 is DFQATT and CDR2 is SNEGSKA (reference sequence). J gave up 0 bases and V 5 bases, and 11 bases lay outside the gene matches. This CDR3 contains 17 residues.

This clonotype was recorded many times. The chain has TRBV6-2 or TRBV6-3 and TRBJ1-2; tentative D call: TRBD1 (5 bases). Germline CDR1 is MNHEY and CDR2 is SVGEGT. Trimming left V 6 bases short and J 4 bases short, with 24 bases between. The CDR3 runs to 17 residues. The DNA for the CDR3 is TGTGCCAGCAGCCTCCCGGGACCTTTTGGCCCCGGCTATGGCTACACCTTC. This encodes CASSLPGPFGPGYGYTF.

CDR3 protein: CASARRSSGYTF. CDR3 coding DNA: TGTGCCAGCGCCCGGCGCTCGAGTGGCTACACCTTC. V usage is TRBV6-2 or TRBV6-3 and J usage is TRBJ1-2; D is undetermined. V was shortened by 8 bases and J by 7 bases, with 14 bases between the two germline ends. CDR3 size: 12 residues. The germline CDR1 and CDR2 sequences are MNHEY and SVGEGT.

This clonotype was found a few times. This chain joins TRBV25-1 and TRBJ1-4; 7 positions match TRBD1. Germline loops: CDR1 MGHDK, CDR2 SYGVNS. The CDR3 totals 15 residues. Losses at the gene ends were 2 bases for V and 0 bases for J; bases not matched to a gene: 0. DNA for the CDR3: TGTGCCAGCAGTGAAGGACAGGCAACTAATGAAAAACTGTTTTTT. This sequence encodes CASSEGQATNEKLFF.

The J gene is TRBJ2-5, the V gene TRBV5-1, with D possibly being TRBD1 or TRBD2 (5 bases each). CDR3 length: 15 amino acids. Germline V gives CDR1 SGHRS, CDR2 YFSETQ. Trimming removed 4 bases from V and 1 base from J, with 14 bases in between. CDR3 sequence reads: CASSPGTQAQETQYF. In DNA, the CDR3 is TGCGCCAGCAGCCCGGGGACGCAGGCCCAAGAGACCCAGTACTTC.

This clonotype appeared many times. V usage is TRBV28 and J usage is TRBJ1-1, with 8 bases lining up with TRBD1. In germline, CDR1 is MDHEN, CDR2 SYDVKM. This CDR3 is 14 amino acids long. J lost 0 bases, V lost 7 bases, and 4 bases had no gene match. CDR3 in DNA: TGTGCCAGCATCCAGGGGGCCTTGAACACTGAAGCTTTCTTT. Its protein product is CASIQGALNTEAFF.

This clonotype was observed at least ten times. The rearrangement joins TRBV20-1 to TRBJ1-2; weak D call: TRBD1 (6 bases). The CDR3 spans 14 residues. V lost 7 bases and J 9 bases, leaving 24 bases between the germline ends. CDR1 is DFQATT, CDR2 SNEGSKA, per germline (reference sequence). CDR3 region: CSVRLIGQNGRYTF. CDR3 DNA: TGCAGTGTCAGGCTCATCGGACAGAATGGTCGCTACACCTTC.

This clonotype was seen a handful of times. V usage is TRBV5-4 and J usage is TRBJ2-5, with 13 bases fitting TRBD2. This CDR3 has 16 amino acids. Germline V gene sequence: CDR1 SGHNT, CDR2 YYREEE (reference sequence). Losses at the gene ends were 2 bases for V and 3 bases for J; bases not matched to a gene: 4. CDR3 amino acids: CASSFPGLAGKETQYF. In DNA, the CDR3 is TGTGCCAGCAGCTTTCCGGGACTAGCGGGGAAAGAGACCCAGTACTTC.

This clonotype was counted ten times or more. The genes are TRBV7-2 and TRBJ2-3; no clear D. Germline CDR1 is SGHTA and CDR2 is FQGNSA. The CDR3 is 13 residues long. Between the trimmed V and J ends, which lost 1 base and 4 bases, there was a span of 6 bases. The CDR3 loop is CASSLERADTQYF. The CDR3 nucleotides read TGTGCCAGCAGCTTAGAAAGGGCAGATACGCAGTATTTT.

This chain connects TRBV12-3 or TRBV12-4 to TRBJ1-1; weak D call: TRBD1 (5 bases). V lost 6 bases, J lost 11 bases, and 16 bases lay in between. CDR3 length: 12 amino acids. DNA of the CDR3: TGTGCCAGCAGCCTGGGACGTCTGGGGGCTTTCTTT. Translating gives CASSLGRLGAFF.

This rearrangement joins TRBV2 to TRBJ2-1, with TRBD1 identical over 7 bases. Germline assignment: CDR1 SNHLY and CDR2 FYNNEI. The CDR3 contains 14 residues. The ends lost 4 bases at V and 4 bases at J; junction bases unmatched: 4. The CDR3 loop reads CASSAGTDYNEQFF. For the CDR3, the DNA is TGTGCCAGCAGTGCCGGGACAGATTACAATGAGCAGTTCTTC.

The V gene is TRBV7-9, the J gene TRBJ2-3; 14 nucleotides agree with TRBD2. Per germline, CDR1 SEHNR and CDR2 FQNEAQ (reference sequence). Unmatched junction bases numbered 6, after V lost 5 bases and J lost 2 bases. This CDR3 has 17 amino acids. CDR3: CASSQRGLAGDTDTQYF. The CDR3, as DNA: TGTGCCAGCAGCCAAAGGGGACTAGCGGGGGACACAGATACGCAGTATTTT.